Listed below are T cell receptor beta chains from one sample, sequenced in a study of OX40 agonist ivuxolimab in advanced cancers. Measured with immunoSEQ multiplex PCR; TCRdb has only the in-frame clones, and not every one. The sample has about 20,000 clones, 84% seen once. The starting material was CD4+ or CD8+ T cells sorted from blood, obtained in a trial of the OX40 agonist ivuxolimab. The origin of the receptors is an adult with an advanced solid tumor such as melanoma, head and neck, liver or kidney cancer. Each CDR3 is given with its conserved first and last residue. A D gene is named only where the DNA matches it firmly. Size values are once, few and many counts, or a class for expanded clones, and some rows have none.

TGTGCCAGCAGTTTATTAATAGGGACCGGGACAGGGGGCAATGGCTACACCTTC	CASSLLIGTGTGGNGYTF	NA	TRBJ1-2	TRBD1	18	TRBV28
TGTGCCAGCTCACCAACCATGACAGTTAACTATGGCTACACCTTC	CASSPTMTVNYGYTF	NA	TRBJ1-2	NA	15	TRBV18
TGTGCCAGCAGCCCGCGAGGGGGGGGGAATCAGCCCCAGCATTTT	CASSPRGGGNQPQHF	NA	TRBJ1-5	NA	15	TRBV7-9
TGTGCCAGTAGAAAAACAGGGGGCACCAATCAGCCCCAGCATTTT	CASRKTGGTNQPQHF	NA	TRBJ1-5	TRBD1	15	TRBV19
TGTGCCTGGAGTCCGACTAGCGGGGGCAAGACCCAGTACTTC	CAWSPTSGGKTQYF	NA	TRBJ2-5	TRBD2	14	TRBV30
TGCAGCGTTGGGACTAGCGGGGGGATCTCCTACGAGCAGTACTTC	CSVGTSGGISYEQYF	NA	TRBJ2-7	TRBD2	15	TRBV29-1
TGTGCCAGCAGTGAAGGTCACTCCCAGTCTTTT	CASSEGHSQSF	few	TRBJ1-4	NA	11	TRBV25-1
TGCGCCAGCAGCTTGGCAGGGGTAGCAGATACGCAGTATTTT	CASSLAGVADTQYF	NA	TRBJ2-3	NA	14	TRBV5-1
TGTGCCAGTAGTACCTCGACTAACCCGCCAGATACGCAGTATTTT	CASSTSTNPPDTQYF	NA	TRBJ2-3	NA	15	TRBV19
TGTGCCAGCAGCCCAGCTCGAATGGCAGAAAACGGCTACACCTTC	CASSPARMAENGYTF	once	TRBJ1-2	NA	15	TRBV9
TGTGCCAGCAGTTTCCGGGACAGAGGACGTGGCTACACCTTC	CASSFRDRGRGYTF	NA	TRBJ1-2	TRBD1	14	TRBV28
TGCGCCAGCAGCCAGGCCGGGACAGGGAATTCACCCCTCCACTTT	CASSQAGTGNSPLHF	NA	TRBJ1-6	TRBD1	15	TRBV4-1
TGTGCCAGCTCAATAACTCTGGACACTGAAGCTTTCTTT	CASSITLDTEAFF	NA	TRBJ1-1	NA	13	TRBV18
TGTGCCAGCAGCCGGACTAGCGGGACCTCGAACACCGGGGAGCTGTTTTTT	CASSRTSGTSNTGELFF	NA	TRBJ2-2	TRBD2	17	TRBV7-3
TGTGCCAGCGGGGTCAACAGGAACAATGAGCAGTTCTTC	CASGVNRNNEQFF	NA	TRBJ2-1	NA	13	TRBV7-2
TGTGCCAGCAGTGAAGGCCTGAGACAGGGCCAAGAGACCCAGTACTTC	CASSEGLRQGQETQYF	few	TRBJ2-5	TRBD1	16	TRBV6-1
TGTGCCACCAGCAGTGTACTGGGGCCCCAGCATTTT	CATSSVLGPQHF	NA	TRBJ1-5	NA	12	TRBV15
TGTGCCAGCACCAGGGGGTCTCGATTGAACACTGAAGCTTTCTTT	CASTRGSRLNTEAFF	NA	TRBJ1-1	TRBD1	15	TRBV7-6
TGTGCCAGCAGTATTATCAACCCCGGGGGAGACGAGCAGTACTTC	CASSIINPGGDEQYF	NA	TRBJ2-7	NA	15	TRBV28
TGCAGCGTTGGTCGACAGGGGTACGAGCAGTACTTC	CSVGRQGYEQYF	NA	TRBJ2-7	TRBD1	12	TRBV29-1
TGTGCCAGCAGCTTAGGCCTCCTAGCGGGAGGGCCTTGGCAAGAGACCCAGTACTTC	CASSLGLLAGGPWQETQYF	NA	TRBJ2-5	TRBD2	19	TRBV7-8
TGTGCCTGGGGCCGAGGGGCTTCACCCCTCCACTTT	CAWGRGASPLHF	NA	TRBJ1-6	NA	12	TRBV30
TGTGCCAGTAGCAAGACAGGGGAACATGGCTACACCTTC	CASSKTGEHGYTF	NA	TRBJ1-2	TRBD1	13	TRBV19
TGTGCCAGCAGCGCCCGAGTGTACCAAGAGACCCAGTACTTC	CASSARVYQETQYF	NA	TRBJ2-5	NA	14	TRBV11-2
TGTGCCAGCAGCATACAGGGGGTCAGCTCCTACGAGCAGTACTTC	CASSIQGVSSYEQYF	NA	TRBJ2-7	TRBD1	15	TRBV6-6
TGTGCCAGCAGTTACGACAGACAGGCCTCCTACGAGCAGTACTTC	CASSYDRQASYEQYF	NA	TRBJ2-7	NA	15	TRBV6-6
TGTGCCAGCAGCCGGACAGGGCGAGAGACCCAGTACTTC	CASSRTGRETQYF	NA	TRBJ2-5	TRBD1	13	TRBV7-3
TGTGCCAGCTCACCCCCCTATGGGTGGGGAGGAAACAATGAGCAGTTCTTC	CASSPPYGWGGNNEQFF	few	TRBJ2-1	NA	17	TRBV18
TGTGCCAGCAGCGGCGCTCACAGCAGATTGGGTGGCTACACCTTC	CASSGAHSRLGGYTF	NA	TRBJ1-2	NA	15	TRBV7-9
TGTGCCAGCCAGGGGGCTTTCTCCTACAATGAGCAGTTCTTC	CASQGAFSYNEQFF	NA	TRBJ2-1	TRBD1	14	TRBV2
TGTGCCAGCAGTTTTGAGGGGAACACTGAAGCTTTCTTT	CASSFEGNTEAFF	NA	TRBJ1-1	NA	13	TRBV28
TGTGCCAGCAGTGAAGCGCACTGGGAAGACTATGGCTACACCTTC	CASSEAHWEDYGYTF	NA	TRBJ1-2	NA	15	TRBV6-1
TGCAGCGTAGACATAGCGGGAGGCAATGAGCAGTTCTTC	CSVDIAGGNEQFF	NA	TRBJ2-1	TRBD2	13	TRBV29-1
TGTGCCAGCAGCCTGGGGGACAGGGATAACTATGGCTACACCTTC	CASSLGDRDNYGYTF	few	TRBJ1-2	TRBD1	15	TRBV4-2
TGTGCCAGCAGCTCCACCCTTCAATTGATCCGGAATAACCAGCATTTT	CASSSTLQLIRNNQHF	NA	TRBJ1-5	NA	16	TRBV5-5
TGTGCCAGCAGTTCGCCGGTCAACACTGAAGCTTTCTTT	CASSSPVNTEAFF	NA	TRBJ1-1	NA	13	TRBV6-1
TGTGCCAGCAGGGAAAGTGCTGGGGGCGGGGGAGCTTTCTTT	CASRESAGGGGAFF	NA	TRBJ1-1	NA	14	TRBV2
TGTGCCAGCAGCCCAACAGGGGGCACTGAAGCTTTCTTT	CASSPTGGTEAFF	NA	TRBJ1-1	TRBD1	13	TRBV6-5
TGTGCCTGGGACTCTGGCCTCGGCGGCAATCAGCCCCAGCATTTT	CAWDSGLGGNQPQHF	NA	TRBJ1-5	NA	15	TRBV30